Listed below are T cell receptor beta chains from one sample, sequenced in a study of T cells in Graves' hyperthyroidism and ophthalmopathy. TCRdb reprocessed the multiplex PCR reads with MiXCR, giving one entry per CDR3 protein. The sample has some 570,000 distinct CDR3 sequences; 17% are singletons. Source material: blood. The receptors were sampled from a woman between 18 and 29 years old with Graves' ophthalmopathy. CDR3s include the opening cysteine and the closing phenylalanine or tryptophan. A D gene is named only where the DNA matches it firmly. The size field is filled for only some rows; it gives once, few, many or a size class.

CDR3nt: TGTGCCAGCAGCCGACGGGAGGGGTTAACTAATGAAAAACTGTTTTTT
CDR3aa: CASSRREGLTNEKLFF
abundance: many
d_gene: -
v_gene: TRBV27
j_gene: TRBJ1-4

CDR3nt: TGTGCCAGCAGCCAAGATTTGGGGGCCTATGGCTACACCTTC
CDR3aa: CASSQDLGAYGYTF
abundance: many
d_gene: -
v_gene: TRBV14
j_gene: TRBJ1-2

CDR3nt: TGTGCCAGCAGCCCGACGGGGCAAAGCTACGAGCAGTACTTC
CDR3aa: CASSPTGQSYEQYF
abundance: -
d_gene: -
v_gene: TRBV7-2
j_gene: TRBJ2-7

CDR3nt: TGTGCCAGCAGTTCTATTCAGCCCCAGCATTTT
CDR3aa: CASSSIQPQHF
abundance: many
d_gene: -
v_gene: TRBV28
j_gene: TRBJ1-5

CDR3nt: TGTGCCAGCAGCTTAATGGGGTATGTTGGCTCTGGGGCCAACGTCCTGACTTTC
CDR3aa: CASSLMGYVGSGANVLTF
abundance: -
d_gene: -
v_gene: TRBV7-3
j_gene: TRBJ2-6

CDR3nt: TGTGCCAGCAGCCTAGAGGGGGCCGCCTACAATGAGCAGTTCTTC
CDR3aa: CASSLEGAAYNEQFF
abundance: many
d_gene: TRBD1
v_gene: TRBV7-9
j_gene: TRBJ2-1

CDR3nt: TGCGCCAGCAGCCTCCGATTGACCCAGGGGGAGGCTTTCTTT
CDR3aa: CASSLRLTQGEAFF
abundance: many
d_gene: TRBD1
v_gene: TRBV5-1
j_gene: TRBJ1-1

CDR3nt: TGTGCCAGCAACGCAGGGAGTTTGGATGAGCAGTTCTTC
CDR3aa: CASNAGSLDEQFF
abundance: -
d_gene: -
v_gene: TRBV11-2
j_gene: TRBJ2-1

CDR3nt: TGTGCCAGCATTAGGACTAGCGGGAGAGAGACCCAGTACTTC
CDR3aa: CASIRTSGRETQYF
abundance: -
d_gene: TRBD2
v_gene: TRBV2
j_gene: TRBJ2-5

CDR3nt: TGTGCCAGCAGCCAAGTAGGTGGACAATACGGGCAGTACTTC
CDR3aa: CASSQVGGQYGQYF
abundance: -
d_gene: -
v_gene: TRBV3-1
j_gene: TRBJ2-7

CDR3nt: TGTGCCAGCAGTCCCTTGGGACCGAACACTGAAGCTTTCTTT
CDR3aa: CASSPLGPNTEAFF
abundance: few
d_gene: -
v_gene: TRBV27
j_gene: TRBJ1-1

CDR3nt: TGTGCCAGCAGCAACCAACGACTAGCGGGAGGGGGGGAGCAGTTCTTC
CDR3aa: CASSNQRLAGGGEQFF
abundance: -
d_gene: TRBD2
v_gene: TRBV6-2/TRBV6-3
j_gene: TRBJ2-1

CDR3nt: TGTGCCAGCACAGGGGGCGAGGGAGGCTACACCTTC
CDR3aa: CASTGGEGGYTF
abundance: -
d_gene: TRBD1
v_gene: TRBV28
j_gene: TRBJ1-2

CDR3nt: TGTGCCAGCAGTTATCTTGGTCGGAACGAAGAGACCCAGTACTTC
CDR3aa: CASSYLGRNEETQYF
abundance: many
d_gene: -
v_gene: TRBV6-2/TRBV6-3
j_gene: TRBJ2-5

CDR3nt: TGTGCCAGCAGTCCAGATATGGGGACAGGGGAAACTTTCTTT
CDR3aa: CASSPDMGTGETFF
abundance: few
d_gene: TRBD1
v_gene: TRBV6-2/TRBV6-3
j_gene: TRBJ1-1

CDR3nt: TGCGCCAGCAGCCGTGACAGGGTTGGAAATGGCTACACCTTC
CDR3aa: CASSRDRVGNGYTF
abundance: many
d_gene: TRBD1
v_gene: TRBV5-1
j_gene: TRBJ1-2

CDR3nt: TGTGCCAGCAGCTGGACATCCTACGAGCAGTACTTC
CDR3aa: CASSWTSYEQYF
abundance: many
d_gene: -
v_gene: TRBV11-2
j_gene: TRBJ2-7

CDR3nt: TGTGCCAGCAGCCTTAGCGGCACAGATACGCAGTATTTT
CDR3aa: CASSLSGTDTQYF
abundance: many
d_gene: -
v_gene: TRBV27
j_gene: TRBJ2-3

CDR3nt: TGTGCCAGCAGCTTGTCTGCAGGGGGCCCTACTAACTATGGCTACACCTTC
CDR3aa: CASSLSAGGPTNYGYTF
abundance: many
d_gene: TRBD1
v_gene: TRBV5-5
j_gene: TRBJ1-2

CDR3nt: TGTGCCTGGAGTGTACGTGACAGAATACAAGAGACCCAGTACTTC
CDR3aa: CAWSVRDRIQETQYF
abundance: many
d_gene: -
v_gene: TRBV30
j_gene: TRBJ2-5

CDR3nt: TGTGCCAGCAGGCCCGCAGGGACAGGGCCCTCCGAGCAGTACTTC
CDR3aa: CASRPAGTGPSEQYF
abundance: -
d_gene: TRBD1
v_gene: TRBV27
j_gene: TRBJ2-7

CDR3nt: TGTGCCAGCAGCTTAGCCCAGGGGTTTTACGAGCAGTACTTC
CDR3aa: CASSLAQGFYEQYF
abundance: -
d_gene: -
v_gene: TRBV7-2
j_gene: TRBJ2-7

CDR3nt: TGTGCCAGCAGGATCGGCAGCCCCGTAGGCTACACCTTC
CDR3aa: CASRIGSPVGYTF
abundance: -
d_gene: -
v_gene: TRBV6-2/TRBV6-3
j_gene: TRBJ1-2

CDR3nt: TGCGCCAGCAGCTTGGCTCGGGACAAAGCTAACTATGGCTACACCTTC
CDR3aa: CASSLARDKANYGYTF
abundance: many
d_gene: -
v_gene: TRBV5-1
j_gene: TRBJ1-2